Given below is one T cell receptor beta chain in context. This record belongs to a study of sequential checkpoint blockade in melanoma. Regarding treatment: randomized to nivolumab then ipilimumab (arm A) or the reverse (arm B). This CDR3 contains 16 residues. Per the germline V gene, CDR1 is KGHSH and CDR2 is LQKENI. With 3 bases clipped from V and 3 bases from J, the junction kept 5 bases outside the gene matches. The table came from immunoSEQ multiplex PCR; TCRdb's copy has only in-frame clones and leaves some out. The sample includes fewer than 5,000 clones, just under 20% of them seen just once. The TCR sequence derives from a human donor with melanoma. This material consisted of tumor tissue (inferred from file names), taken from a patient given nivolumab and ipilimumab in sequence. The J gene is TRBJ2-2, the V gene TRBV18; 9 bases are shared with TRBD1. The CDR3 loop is CASSPIGTGYTGELFF. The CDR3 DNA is TGTGCCAGCTCACCTATAGGGACAGGGTACACCGGGGAGCTGTTTTTT.